This TCR beta chain was identified in a study of identical twins. Whole-study findings and limits: A cross-sectional statistical analysis, not follow-up of the same donors, supported the conclusions.

This clonotype came up a few times. Its cognate antigen is unknown. Via MiXCR, TCRdb re-called the 5' RACE reads, giving one row per CDR3 protein. The sample yields some 500,000 distinct CDR3 sequences, about 14% seen once. Germline V gene lookup returns CDR1 ENHRY and CDR2 SYGVKD. This CDR3 is 12 amino acids long. J gave up 5 bases and V 4 bases, and 2 bases lay outside the gene matches. The data also belong to a second study, concerning yellow fever vaccine responses in identical twins.

The sequence derives from a young woman in good health. The chain uses TRBV10-3 and TRBJ2-7; 7 nucleotides align to TRBD2. Sequencing input: CD4+ T cells sorted from blood. CDR3: CAISATSDEQYF. The CDR3 DNA reads TGTGCCATCAGTGCCACTAGCGACGAGCAGTACTTC.